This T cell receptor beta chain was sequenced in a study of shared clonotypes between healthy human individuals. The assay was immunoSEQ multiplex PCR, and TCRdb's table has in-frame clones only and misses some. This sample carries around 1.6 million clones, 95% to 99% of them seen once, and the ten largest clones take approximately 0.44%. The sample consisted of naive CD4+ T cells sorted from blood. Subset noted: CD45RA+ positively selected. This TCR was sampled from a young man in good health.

As DNA, the CDR3 is TGTGCCAGCAGTTACGATTGGAACACAGATACGCAGTATTTT. This sequence encodes CASSYDWNTDTQYF. The chain combines TRBV6-5 with TRBJ2-3; D is ambiguous. The CDR3 sequence is 14 residues long. The germline CDR1 and CDR2 sequences are MNHEY and SVGAGI. Trimming removed 2 bases from V and 2 bases from J, with 8 bases in between.